These 9 T cell receptor beta chains were all obtained from the same sample, sequenced in a study of radiation and T cells in renal cell carcinoma. The time point was: blood 2 weeks post-SBRT. Documented treatment: 15 Gy SBRT to primary tumor, nephrectomy 4 weeks later. Sequenced by immunoSEQ multiplex PCR; TCRdb stores in-frame clones only, minus some. Of about 49,000 clones in the sample, 80% were seen once. Sequences were derived from blood, sampled from a patient whose treatment included radiotherapy and nephrectomy. These TCRs come from a woman in her seventies with renal cell carcinoma.

V and J are TRBV6-6 and TRBJ1-5; TRBD1 aligns across 10 bases. V shed 5 bases and J 2 bases; nucleotides not matched to a gene: 3. The CDR3 is 15 amino acids. Germline V gene sequence: CDR1 MNHNY, CDR2 SVGAGI (reference sequence). CDR3 amino acids: CASSPGQGGNQPQHF. The CDR3 DNA is TGTGCCAGCAGTCCTGGACAGGGGGGCAATCAGCCCCAGCATTTT.

Concerning this clone itself: A read error may produce the germline difference seen at one junction end. This sequence joins TRBV18 and TRBJ2-7; D remains unclear. CDR1 and CDR2 from the germline V gene are KGHSH and LQKENI. This CDR3 is 12 amino acids long. The CDR3 DNA reads as TGTGCCAGCCCACCAGACATCTACGAGCAGTACTTC. Translating it yields CASPPDIYEQYF. Variable domain in full (rest from reference TRBV18 and TRBJ2-7): NAGVMQNPRHLVRRRGQEARLRCSPMKGHSHVYWYRQLPEEGLKFMVYLQKENIIDESGMPKERFSAEFPKEGPSILRIQQVVRGDSAAYFCASPPDIYEQYFGPGTRLTVT.

V is TRBV13 and J is TRBJ1-6; 8 bases map to TRBD1. V shed 4 bases and J 10 bases; nucleotides not matched to a gene: 9. The CDR3 runs 15 residues. Germline values: CDR1 PRHDT, CDR2 FYEKMQ (reference sequence). DNA of the CDR3: TGTGCCAGCAGCTCATTGACAGGGGCGGGCTCACCCCTCCACTTT. Protein product: CASSSLTGAGSPLHF.

This chain joins TRBV18 and TRBJ2-7; 10 positions match TRBD2. The CDR3 is 17 residues long. J gave up 2 bases and V 3 bases, and 10 bases lay outside the gene matches. Germline CDR1 and CDR2: KGHSH and LQKENI. CDR3 region: CASSPSIGTSATYEQYF. CDR3 coding DNA: TGTGCCAGCTCACCGTCAATAGGGACTAGCGCTACCTACGAGCAGTACTTC.

The chain combines TRBV10-3 with TRBJ1-2, with 7 bases aligning to TRBD1. Germline CDR1 and CDR2: ENHRY and SYGVKD. The trim removed 0 bases at V and 4 bases at J, leaving 8 bases unmatched. This CDR3 has 16 residues. The CDR3, as DNA: TGTGCCATCAGTGAGTCCAGGGGGGGCGTCCTCTATGGCTACACCTTC. This sequence encodes CAISESRGGVLYGYTF.

The chain uses TRBV19 and TRBJ2-5, with 9 bases fitting TRBD1. Germline assignment: CDR1 LNHDA and CDR2 SQIVND (reference sequence). CDR3 length: 12 amino acids. With V trimmed by 5 bases and J by 5 bases, 0 bases remained unmatched. The CDR3 reads CASSGQGETQYF. The CDR3 DNA follows: TGTGCCAGTAGTGGACAGGGGGAGACCCAGTACTTC. Looking up the rest from reference TRBV19 and TRBJ2-5 gives the full variable domain: DGGITQSPKYLFRKEGQNVTLSCEQNLNHDAMYWYRQDPGQGLRLIYYSQIVNDFQKGDIAEGYSVSREKKESFPLTVTSAQKNPTAFYLCASSGQGETQYFGPGTRLLVL.

This clone was detected only once. The chain links TRBV5-6 to TRBJ1-2; no reliable D call. CDR3 length equals 16 residues. Deletions cut 3 bases from V and 4 bases from J, with 19 bases between. Germline loops: CDR1 SGHDT, CDR2 YYEEEE. The CDR3 DNA sequence: TGTGCCAGCAGCTCGATCTCAGGTTTAACCAGCTATGGCTACACCTTC. Protein sequence: CASSSISGLTSYGYTF.

The chain recombines TRBV7-9 with TRBJ1-2; no clear D. Trimming took 5 bases from V and 3 from J, leaving 10 bases between them. The CDR3 extends over 13 amino acids. Per germline, CDR1 SEHNR and CDR2 FQNEAQ (reference sequence). CDR3 bases: TGTGCCAGCAGCCCCCAGGTCCACTATGGCTACACCTTC. This encodes CASSPQVHYGYTF.

This chain uses TRBV6-1 with TRBJ1-2; D perhaps matches TRBD1 (6 bases). Germline V gives CDR1 MNHNS, CDR2 SASEGT. The CDR3 has 13 residues. Deletions cut 2 bases from V and 8 bases from J, with 12 bases between. CDR3 region: CASSELGGGGYTF. Here the CDR3 DNA reads TGTGCCAGCAGTGAATTAGGGGGAGGGGGCTACACCTTC.